This T cell receptor (beta chain) originates from a study of cytomegalovirus exposure and HLA in healthy donors (dated by TCRdb to about 2017). Study-wide context: According to an earlier analysis of 587 of the donors, some 180 million T cells yielded roughly 100 million unique TCR beta sequences and about 300 Gb of sequence data. Along with the roughly 670-subject first cohort, a separate validation cohort of over 90 different subjects was used. Rather than using new phenotypic data, the later analysis identified candidate immune exposures from TCR beta sequences and from how often those sequences occurred across donors. Among the roughly 390 genotyped donors, 75% to 90% belonged to the genetic ancestry cluster associated with self-reported Caucasian donors. Every discovery cohort repertoire had been produced on one sequencing platform. Typing coverage varied by locus: about 620-640 donors for A, B, C, DRB1 and DQB1; more than 500 for DQA1; nearly 610 for DPA1; around 490 for DPB1. To predict cytomegalovirus infection status, the study brought together high-throughput TCR immunosequencing, statistical association of individual TCRs with disease status, and machine learning. Roughly five DR-DQ haplotypes were handled as single units for association and clustering because linkage in the cohort was strong. Approximately 330 gigabases of sequencing data and around 90 million unique TCR sequences made up an early release that covered under 750 HLA-typed donors. Donor age, sex, ethnicity and CMV serostatus were compiled together with the repertoire data. Genome-wide SNP genotypes for about 65% of the 666 donors were used in a later genetic analysis, which treated that subset as a discovery cohort. HLA typing included class I and class II loci at four-digit resolution. In a later analysis, previously published TCR beta repertoires from 666 donors were re-analyzed and high-resolution HLA genotyping was added so that TCR occurrence patterns could be studied. Among 398 genotyped donors of the cohort, an average of approximately 230,000 unique TCR beta nucleotide sequences were sequenced per donor, about a sixth of them non-productive. The study was designed to test whether signatures of past pathogen exposure could be identified by cataloging public T cell receptors. An earlier analysis of some 500 of the donors used high-throughput TCR beta sequencing to judge whether each TCR beta V gene segment behaved as functional or pseudogenic. Using immunosequencing, the study profiled T cell repertoires from about 650 subjects and related those repertoires to cytomegalovirus serostatus. Paper-wide results and their limitations: In both the original and validation cohorts, the classifier was reported to diagnose cytomegalovirus status with high specificity and sensitivity. For the cohort, immune exposure information was limited to CMV serostatus. The 87-base-pair reads could not distinguish some IMGT-functional V segments, including TRBV6-2 and TRBV6-3, so those segments were excluded. Most TCR sequences were observed very rarely across donors, whereas some public TCRs were present in many individuals. Several of the top co-occurrence clusters appeared to be linked to parvovirus B19, influenza, CMV and Epstein-Barr virus, according to a later analysis. In vitro tests confirmed that three of the cytomegalovirus-associated TCR beta chains recognize cytomegalovirus antigens. A later analysis found that most CMV-associated TCR beta chains appeared HLA-restricted, with HLA associations seemingly driven largely by CMV exposure. The cohort was sequenced for TCR beta chains only, and without alpha or paired-chain data the features that could be detected were limited. The study listed over 150 TCR beta chains as associated with cytomegalovirus. Compared with the roughly 710-donor mean, donors in an Asian-associated ancestry cluster had fewer N-insertions in productive TCRs, according to a later genetic analysis. Because HLA typing was unavailable for some donors at each locus, only the typed subset was used in association tests. A further reported finding was that TCR beta sequences accurately predicted the HLA-A and HLA-B alleles for most subjects in the first cohort. At a false discovery rate of 0.05, a later analysis linked approximately 18,000 TCR beta sequences to specific HLA alleles. A later genetic analysis associated a missense DCLRE1C variant with V-gene and J-gene trimming of TCR beta chains, and an independent cohort replicated the association. According to the authors, the approach could potentially be generalized to other disease states and immunological phenotypes. Strong co-occurrence of HLA alleles, especially DR and DQ, made assigning TCR associations to individual alleles difficult. In an earlier analysis of 587 of the donors, most TCR beta V segments were observed in productive rearrangements about 87% or about 30% of the time, broadly matching IMGT annotations. A group of highly shared sequence variants was considered likely to be a technical artifact of the sequencing pipeline. Sequencing depth was assumed to be roughly uniform across donors in the presence/absence analyses, though that assumption may not hold. Because counts were too low, seventeen rarely observed V segments, including chromosome 9 orphons, were excluded from the earlier analysis of under 650 of the donors. According to a later analysis, TCR association rates differed among HLA loci, with DRB1 alleles showing the most associated TCRs and HLA-C alleles showing the fewest. Compared with equally common non-associated chains, HLA-associated TCR beta chains in a later analysis were more clonally expanded and had lower generation probabilities. Linkage disequilibrium might explain the correlated functional status among segregating V segments, but an unknown experimental factor could not be excluded.

Concerning this clone: Its antigen remains undetermined. No base-level quality is on record; no much larger clone is a single base apart.

Library preparation used the immunoSEQ multiplex PCR assay. A mixture of 60 forward primers for TCR Vbeta segments and 13 reverse primers for TCR Jbeta segments was used in the multiplex PCR. A multiplex PCR assay on genomic DNA amplified the CDR3 region of rearranged TCR beta genes. The amplified TCR beta libraries were sequenced on the Illumina HiSeq System as 87-base-pair reads. From the authors' description of their analysis: Across the roughly 670 repertoires, a later analysis counted some 81 million unique TCR beta chains, 9.5 million to 12 million of which were shared by at least two donors. A nearest-neighbor algorithm error-corrected the raw reads and collapsed the reads into unique sequences, merging closely related sequences to remove PCR and sequencing errors. CDR3 sequences were aligned to IMGT reference sequences to assign V, D and J gene segments. For a sequence to be retained, a match of at least six nucleotides was required to both a V gene segment and a J gene segment. A rearrangement was called productive if the CDR3 had no stop codons and remained in frame with V and J, and every other rearrangement was called non-productive. CDR3 was defined according to IMGT convention as the region running from the second conserved V-encoded cysteine to the conserved J-encoded phenylalanine. The earlier analysis of 500 to 650 of the donors excluded any sequence lacking an unambiguous match to a single V gene segment. In an earlier analysis of 450 to 750 of the donors, a V segment was called functional when productive rearrangements were above 56.7%, and segregating when the standard deviation between donors exceeded 5%. A statistical classification framework was developed to diagnose cytomegalovirus status using the catalog of TCR beta chain sequences. In a later analysis, TCR nucleotide sequences were compared against IMGT/GENE-DB human TR gene sequences so that V and J genes could be assigned. A later analysis assigned CDR3 sequences and most-parsimonious VDJ recombination scenarios with the TCRdist pipeline. In a later analysis, every TCR beta chain was defined by the combination of its CDR3 amino acid sequence and its V-gene family, and reads without a unique V-gene family were dropped. A later analysis removed 592 highly shared, low-generation-probability nucleotide sequences to deal with suspected cross-contamination and a sequencing artifact. In a later analysis, a clonal expansion index was calculated for each public chain from normalized within-repertoire ranks of inferred template counts. In a later analysis, generation probabilities were computed with a VDJ recombination model fitted to out-of-frame rearrangements, and the resulting probabilities were checked against IGoR. In a later analysis, TCR-TCR, TCR-HLA and TCR-CMV co-occurrence was scored with hypergeometric tests, and a repertoire-size bias correction was applied to TCR pairs. In a later analysis, false discovery rates were estimated by permuting HLA or CMV assignments 20 times. In a later analysis, co-occurring TCRs were grouped using DBSCAN, and TCRdist sequence similarity was added for clustering within HLA-allele-positive subsets. For co-occurrence clustering, repertoires with fewer than 30,000 or more than 120,000 public chains were excluded, along with 4 to 6 repertoires with anomalous nucleotide sharing. The table was pulled from immuneACCESS by TCRdb, which kept in-frame rearrangements only. Such tables lose some clones; where checked, under half of the loss comes from unresolved V genes, and the rest has no known cause. The DNA gave D and trimming, while V, J and clone size come from that table. This sample has 180,000 or so clones in its table, and approximately 85% of those were observed once. The top ten clones comprise about a tenth of the sample.

The cohort consisted of 600 to 700 healthy bone marrow donors. At the time of sampling, every cohort member was nominally healthy, though immune exposures that went unrecorded were likely present. The donor was CMV seropositive and belonged to the group of 250 to 300 seropositive cohort members. Every donor gave a peripheral blood sample, and the peripheral blood mononuclear cells from that sample were used for TCR beta sequencing. The Qiagen DNeasy Blood Extraction Kit was used to extract genomic DNA from the blood cell samples. The CDR3 starts with the cysteine, ends with the phenylalanine, and has 16 residues. CDR3 DNA only is kept here, 48 bases in frame from base 1. V is shortened by 3 bases, J by 1 base, and the region joining them spans 16 bases. Based on the germline V gene, the CDR1 and CDR2 sequences are SGDLS and YYNGEE.

Sequenced: PBMCs. Here the chain combines TRBV9 and TRBJ1-1; too little of a D gene remains to name it. The TCR comes from a man younger than 35 in good health and CMV-seropositive. The DNA sequence is TGTGCCAGCAGCGCCGGTCTTACCCTGAGGAACACTGAAGCTTTCTTT. Its translation is CASSAGLTLRNTEAFF.